One TCR beta chain is described in this entry. The source of the sample is a study of blood T cell repertoires in COVID-19. Study-level background: Some COVID-19 samples were acute and others convalescent; all came from the United States, Italy and Spain. T cells, B-cell-depleted T cells, or PBMCs supplied cDNA or gDNA.

As handled by the study authors: How many nucleated cells were present was estimated from reference gene primer amplification. Sequencing used immunoSEQ multiplex PCR; TCRdb keeps in-frame clones, though not all of them. From that table come the V and J calls and clone size; the DNA was used to work out D and trimming. The top ten hold around 2.2% of the sample, which has 300,000 or so clones, approximately 90% seen once. The ends were cut back, 5 bases at V and 4 bases at J, with 9 bases in the middle. This CDR3 is built from 11 residues. The germline CDR1 and CDR2 sequences are SQVTM and ANQGSEA. It was during active infection that Seattle patients were enrolled and then longitudinally followed.

V and J are TRBV29-1 and TRBJ2-7; a weak D match, TRBD1 (5 bases). This sequence was found in a woman aged 25 to 45 with COVID-19, enrolled during active disease. The material sequenced was peripheral blood. The CDR3 loop reads CSVSQGYEQYF. DNA for the CDR3: TGCAGCGTTTCTCAGGGATACGAGCAGTACTTC.